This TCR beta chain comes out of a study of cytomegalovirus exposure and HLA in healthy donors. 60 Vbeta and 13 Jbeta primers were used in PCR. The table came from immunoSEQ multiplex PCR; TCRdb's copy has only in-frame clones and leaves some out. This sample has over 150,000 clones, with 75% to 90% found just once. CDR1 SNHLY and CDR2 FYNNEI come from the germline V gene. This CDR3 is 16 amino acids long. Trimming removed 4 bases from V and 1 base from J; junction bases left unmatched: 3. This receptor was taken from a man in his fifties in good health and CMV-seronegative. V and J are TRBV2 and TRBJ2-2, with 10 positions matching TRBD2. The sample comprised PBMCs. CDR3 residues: CASSGPSGRNTGELFF. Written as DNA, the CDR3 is TGTGCCAGCAGTGGTCCTAGCGGGAGGAACACCGGGGAGCTGTTTTTT.